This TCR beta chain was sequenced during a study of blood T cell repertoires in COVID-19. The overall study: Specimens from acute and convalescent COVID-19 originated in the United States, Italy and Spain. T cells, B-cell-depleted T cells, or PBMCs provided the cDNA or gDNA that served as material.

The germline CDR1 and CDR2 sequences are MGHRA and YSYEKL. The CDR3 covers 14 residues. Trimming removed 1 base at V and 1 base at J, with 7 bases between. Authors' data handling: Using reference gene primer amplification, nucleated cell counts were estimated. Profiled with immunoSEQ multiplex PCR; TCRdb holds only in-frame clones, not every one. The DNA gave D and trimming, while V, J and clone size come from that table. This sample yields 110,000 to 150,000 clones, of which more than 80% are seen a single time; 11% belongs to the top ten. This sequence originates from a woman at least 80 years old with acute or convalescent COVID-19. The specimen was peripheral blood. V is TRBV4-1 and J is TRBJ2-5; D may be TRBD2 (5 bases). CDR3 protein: CASSQGSGQETQYF. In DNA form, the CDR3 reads TGCGCCAGCAGCCAAGGAAGCGGCCAAGAGACCCAGTACTTC.